The 3 T cell receptor beta chains presented below share a single source sample, sequenced in a study of long-term antiretroviral therapy in people with HIV. Researchers ran immunoSEQ v3.0 at survey level. Using immunoSEQ multiplex PCR, the repertoire was profiled, and TCRdb retains in-frame clones only, with some absent. The data contain about 30,000 clones, more than 75% of them singletons. The sample was unsorted PBMCs, taken approximately 2.7 years before starting antiretroviral therapy. The receptor set was obtained from a woman between 25 and 40 years old with HIV.

V usage is TRBV9 and J usage is TRBJ2-2, with 7 bases aligning to TRBD1. Germline CDR1 is SGDLS and CDR2 is YYNGEE. The CDR3 has 19 residues. V trimming: 0 bases; J trimming: 4 bases; junction bases outside the gene matches: 15. CDR3 amino acids: CASSVGGPPGQRTTGELFF. The CDR3 coding sequence is TGTGCCAGCAGCGTAGGGGGCCCCCCGGGACAGCGAACCACCGGGGAGCTGTTTTTT.

The chain recombines TRBV30 with TRBJ1-5; no definite D call. V was trimmed by 2 bases and J by 4 bases, leaving 9 bases between them. The CDR3 is 13 residues long. Germline-derived CDR1 and CDR2 are GTSNPN and SVGIG (reference sequence). CDR3 region: CAWSIGGNQPQHF. CDR3 DNA: TGTGCCTGGAGTATCGGAGGTAATCAGCCCCAGCATTTT.

This clone is classed as medium-sized (0.01 to 0.1%). The rearrangement uses TRBV6-4 and TRBJ1-2; D not resolved. Germline V gene sequence: CDR1 MRHNA, CDR2 SNTAGT. V lost 0 bases and J lost 7, with 12 bases in between. The CDR3 runs to 14 residues. The CDR3 coding sequence is TGTGCCAGCAGTGACTCAACCCCCTCTGGTGGCTACACCTTC. Translation gives CASSDSTPSGGYTF.